The 24 T cell receptor beta chains reported below all come from one sample, sequenced in a study of response to subunit inactivated influenza vaccine. Each CDR3 protein gets one entry after TCRdb re-called the RT-PCR reads with MiXCR. The sample holds 550,000 to 800,000 distinct CDR3 sequences, around 16% seen once. Sequences were derived from PBMCs from blood, sampled about 11 days after vaccination. The receptors stem from a middle-aged man who received an inactivated influenza vaccine.

The chain carries TRBV5-1 and TRBJ2-6; D could derive from TRBD1 or TRBD2 (6 bases each). Germline lookup yields CDR1 SGHRS and CDR2 YFSETQ. Trimming stripped 6 bases from V and 5 bases from J, with 15 bases between. CDR3 size: 15 residues. This CDR3 reads CASTSGGRRANVLTF. The CDR3 DNA reads TGCGCCAGCACCTCTGGGGGGCGTAGGGCCAACGTCCTGACTTTC.

The sample holds a few counts of this clonotype. The chain recombines TRBV29-1 with TRBJ2-1; 9 bases match TRBD1. CDR1 SQVTM and CDR2 ANQGSEA come from the germline V gene. The CDR3 length is 15 residues. The V segment lost 6 bases and the J segment 0 bases; nucleotides outside the gene matches: 6. Written as DNA, the CDR3 is TGCAGCGTCGCCGGGACAGGGAGCTCCTACAATGAGCAGTTCTTC. This gives the protein CSVAGTGSSYNEQFF.

This clonotype was recorded a few times. The chain couples TRBV28 to TRBJ2-5; 7 nucleotides align to TRBD2. The CDR3 is made up of 13 amino acids. The germline gives CDR1 MDHEN, CDR2 SYDVKM. The V segment lost 6 bases and the J segment 5 bases; nucleotides outside the gene matches: 6. The CDR3 sequence: CASRGGTWETQYF. The DNA for the CDR3 is TGTGCCAGCAGGGGGGGGACTTGGGAGACCCAGTACTTC.

This clonotype has just a few counts. The chain carries TRBV29-1 and TRBJ2-6, with D perhaps matching TRBD1 (6 bases). Germline V CDR1 and CDR2: SQVTM, ANQGSEA. This CDR3 comprises 14 residues. With 6 bases removed from V and 4 bases from J, the gap between germline ends came to 13 bases. DNA of the CDR3: TGCAGCGTCGGTACAGGGTTGGGGGCCAACGTCCTGACTTTC. Its translation is CSVGTGLGANVLTF. Full variable domain (remainder filled in from reference TRBV29-1 and TRBJ2-6): SAVISQKPSRDICQRGTSLTIQCQVDSQVTMMFWYRQQPGQSLTLIATANQGSEATYESGFVIDKFPISRPNLTFSTLTVSNMSPEDSSIYLCSVGTGLGANVLTFGAGSRLTVL.

This clonotype was observed at least ten times. V gene TRBV5-1 combines with J gene TRBJ2-5, with D possibly matching TRBD2 (5 bases). Germline V gives CDR1 SGHRS, CDR2 YFSETQ. V dropped 2 bases and J dropped 3 bases, with 20 bases sitting between them. This CDR3 has 17 amino acids. In DNA, the CDR3 is TGCGCCAGCAGCTTACAGCCCGCAAGGCAGGAGGAAGAGACCCAGTACTTC. Its translation is CASSLQPARQEEETQYF.

Many counts were recorded for this clonotype. DNA for the CDR3: TGTGCCAGCAGCCCCGGGACTAGCGGGAGGTTTGGAGAGACCCAGTACTTC. This encodes CASSPGTSGRFGETQYF. The chain recombines TRBV12-3 or TRBV12-4 with TRBJ2-5; the match to TRBD2 covers 15 bases. V lost 6 bases and J lost 4; bases outside the gene matches: 9. The CDR3 loop spans 17 amino acids.

The V call is TRBV7-2, the J call TRBJ2-2, with no clear D. The ends were cut back, 4 bases at V and 6 bases at J, with 9 bases in the middle. Germline V gene sequence: CDR1 SGHTA, CDR2 FQGNSA. The CDR3 runs to 13 residues. The chain's CDR3 is CASSSVQPGELFF. The CDR3 DNA follows: TGTGCCAGCAGCTCGGTCCAACCCGGGGAGCTGTTTTTT.

In this sample, this clonotype turned up many times. This chain uses TRBV5-8 with TRBJ2-5, with 11 bases that match TRBD1. The CDR3 spans 14 residues. Unmatched junction bases numbered 3, after V lost 4 bases and J lost 4 bases. Germline V lookup: CDR1 SGHTS, CDR2 YDEGEE. CDR3 amino acids: CASSRTGGGETQYF. In nucleotides, the CDR3 is TGTGCCAGCAGCCGGACAGGGGGCGGAGAGACCCAGTACTTC.

The chain links TRBV15 to TRBJ2-3; D not certain. The CDR3 sequence is 16 residues long. Germline V CDR1 and CDR2: LNHNV, YYDKDF (reference sequence). V gave up 2 bases and J gave up 6 bases, with 18 bases separating them. CDR3 sequence reads: CATSRTPTSLGDTQYF. CDR3 in DNA: TGTGCCACCAGCAGAACCCCCACGAGCTTGGGTGATACGCAGTATTTT. Filled out from reference TRBV15 and TRBJ2-3, the complete variable domain reads DAMVIQNPRYQVTQFGKPVTLSCSQTLNHNVMYWYQQKSSQAPKLLFHYYDKDFNNEADTPDNFQSRRPNTSFCFLDIRSPGLGDTAMYLCATSRTPTSLGDTQYFGPGTRLTVL.

This clonotype was recorded a few times. The V call is TRBV5-1, the J call TRBJ2-6; 7 bases are a match to TRBD1. The CDR3 spans 15 residues. Germline V gives CDR1 SGHRS, CDR2 YFSETQ. V shed 3 bases and J 1 base; nucleotides not matched to a gene: 1. The CDR3 region has the DNA TGCGCCAGCAGCTGGGACAGATCTGGGGCCAACGTCCTGACTTTC. It encodes CASSWDRSGANVLTF.

This clonotype was seen a few times. This chain links TRBV7-8 with TRBJ1-3; D is unclear. Germline V gene data show CDR1 as SGHVS and CDR2 as FQNEAQ. The CDR3 consists of 12 residues. Trimming shortened V by 4 bases and J by 5 bases, and 6 bases separated the two germline ends. CDR3 residues: CASSSGRNTIYF. CDR3 DNA sequence: TGTGCCAGCAGCTCCGGACGAAACACCATATATTTT.

The J gene is TRBJ2-2, the V gene TRBV11-2; 8 nucleotides line up with TRBD1. This CDR3 has 17 residues. Looked up from germline, CDR1 is SGHAT and CDR2 is FQNNGV. The V gene end was trimmed by 1 base and the J gene end by 5 bases; junction bases not matched to a gene: 9. Here the CDR3 DNA reads TGTGCCAGCAGCTTAGGTCCCCAGGGGGCGCATACCGGGGAGCTGTTTTTT. Its translation is CASSLGPQGAHTGELFF.

In this sample, this clonotype turned up once. The CDR3 DNA is TGTGCCAGCAGTTTGCCTCAGACTAGCGGTGACTCCTACGAGCAGTACTTC. Encoded protein: CASSLPQTSGDSYEQYF. The rearrangement links TRBV28 to TRBJ2-7, with TRBD2 identical over 9 bases. Germline CDR1 and CDR2: MDHEN and SYDVKM. This CDR3 is built from 17 residues. Trimming took 3 bases from V and 0 from J; bases not matched to a gene: 9.

V gene TRBV29-1 combines with J gene TRBJ2-7, with 12 nucleotides matching TRBD1. The germline V gene encodes CDR1 SQVTM and CDR2 ANQGSEA. V shed 6 bases and J 2 bases; nucleotides not matched to a gene: 5. CDR3 length: 14 residues. Here the CDR3 reads CSVLRDRGPYEQYF. The DNA of the CDR3 is TGCAGCGTCCTGCGGGACAGGGGGCCCTACGAGCAGTACTTC.

This sequence joins TRBV6-2 or TRBV6-3 and TRBJ2-1; unclear D gene. Germline V lookup: CDR1 MNHEY, CDR2 SVGEGT. The V and J ends lost 6 bases and 6 bases respectively, with 15 bases between them. CDR3 size: 14 residues. In DNA, the CDR3 is TGTGCCAGCAGCGACGACTGGCTATCCAATGAGCAGTTCTTC. Amino acid sequence: CASSDDWLSNEQFF.

The chain employs TRBV7-3 and TRBJ2-5, with TRBD2 identical over 11 bases. This CDR3 contains 20 residues. V was pared by 4 bases and J by 0 bases, with 16 bases of the junction left unmatched. The germline CDR1 and CDR2 sequences are SGHTA and FQGTGA. CDR3 sequence (DNA): TGTGCCAGCAGCTCAACTGCGGGGACTAGCGGAAGAGAAGACCAAGAGACCCAGTACTTC. Translated: CASSSTAGTSGREDQETQYF.

In its sample, this clonotype was seen a few times. This chain connects TRBV6-2 or TRBV6-3 to TRBJ2-1; 9 positions match TRBD2. The V gene end was trimmed by 0 bases and the J gene end by 4 bases; junction bases not matched to a gene: 10. This CDR3 has 18 amino acids. CDR1 is MNHEY, CDR2 SVGEGT, per germline. The CDR3 DNA is TGTGCCAGCAGTTACTCTGGTCAGCGGGGGGACCTTTACAATGAGCAGTTCTTC. This encodes CASSYSGQRGDLYNEQFF.

The V and J genes are TRBV11-1 and TRBJ2-3; 7 bases are shared with TRBD2. The V and J ends lost 7 bases and 2 bases, in that order; junction bases with no gene match: 18. CDR3 length: 18 residues. CDR1 and CDR2 from the germline V gene are SGHAT and FQDESV (reference sequence). The CDR3 sequence is CASTTKGRLAEFTDTQYF. Here the CDR3 DNA reads TGTGCCAGCACGACAAAGGGCCGCCTAGCGGAATTCACAGATACGCAGTATTTT.

This sequence joins TRBV5-1 and TRBJ2-7, with 14 bases lining up with TRBD2. The CDR3 is made up of 16 amino acids. Trimming removed 4 bases from V and 5 bases from J; junction bases left unmatched: 8. Germline V gene data show CDR1 as SGHRS and CDR2 as YFSETQ. In DNA, the CDR3 is TGCGCCAGCAGCCGCGGAGGGACTAGCGGGGGAGACGAGCAGTACTTC. Its translation is CASSRGGTSGGDEQYF. The whole variable domain, remainder taken from reference TRBV5-1 and TRBJ2-7, is KAGVTQTPRYLIKTRGQQVTLSCSPISGHRSVSWYQQTPGQGLQFLFEYFSETQRNKGNFPGRFSGRQFSNSRSEMNVSTLELGDSALYLCASSRGGTSGGDEQYFGPGTRLTVT.

This clonotype occurred a few times. J is TRBJ2-7 and V is TRBV30; 7 positions agree with TRBD1. V trimming: 3 bases; J trimming: 3 bases; junction bases outside the gene matches: 17. Germline-derived CDR1 and CDR2 are GTSNPN and SVGIG (reference sequence). The CDR3 totals 17 residues. CDR3 in DNA: TGTGCCTGGAGCAGTTACAGCGGCCGCGCAGGGGGCTACGAGCAGTACTTC. Translation gives CAWSSYSGRAGGYEQYF.

Ten or more counts support this clonotype. The gene calls are TRBV7-9 and TRBJ2-7; D is undetermined. Trimming removed 2 bases from V and 6 bases from J, with 11 bases in between. CDR1 and CDR2 from the germline V gene are SEHNR and FQNEAQ (reference sequence). CDR3 length equals 13 residues. The CDR3, as DNA: TGTGCCAGCAGCTTATCCGTATCGGGCGAGCAGTACTTC. This encodes CASSLSVSGEQYF.

The rearrangement joins TRBV7-2 to TRBJ1-3; D ambiguous. V gave up 5 bases and J gave up 0 bases, with 11 bases separating them. Per the germline V gene, CDR1 is SGHTA and CDR2 is FQGNSA. There are 15 residues in the CDR3. DNA for the CDR3: TGTGCCAGCAGCCCCTCCCCGGGCTCTGGAAACACCATATATTTT. Residues: CASSPSPGSGNTIYF.

This clonotype showed up just a few times. The chain is built from TRBV28 and TRBJ2-7; D tentatively reads TRBD1 or TRBD2 (6 bases each). Trimming removed 7 bases at V and 4 bases at J, with 8 bases between. Germline V gives CDR1 MDHEN, CDR2 SYDVKM. The CDR3 totals 11 residues. The CDR3 DNA sequence: TGTGCCAGCAAGGGGGGATACGAGCAGTACTTC. This encodes CASKGGYEQYF.

The CDR3 sequence: CAIRTGEKYGYTF. In nucleotides, the CDR3 is TGTGCCATCAGGACAGGGGAAAAGTATGGCTACACCTTC. The chain recombines TRBV10-3 with TRBJ1-2; 8 nucleotides line up with TRBD1. The junction had 5 bases not matched to a gene; V was cut back by 6 bases and J by 5 bases. The CDR3 extends over 13 amino acids. The germline V gene encodes CDR1 ENHRY and CDR2 SYGVKD.